This T cell receptor (beta chain) was captured in a study of Ad26.COV2.S vaccination and SARS-CoV-2 variants. Study overall: The study gave Ad26.COV2.S intramuscularly, once or twice 56 days apart. Study-wide results and limits: Placebo recipients showed lower spike-specific TCR breadth than vaccinees. Spike-specific responses of CD8+ and CD4+ T cells were reported to display substantial breadth after vaccination.

The protocol was immunoSEQ multiplex PCR, while the TCRdb copy is restricted to in-frame clones and leaves out a portion. The table has about 400,000 clones, roughly 80% seen once; the top ten hold nearly 7.5%. Germline CDR1 and CDR2: SGHAT and FQNNGV. With 1 base clipped from V and 7 bases from J, the junction kept 16 bases outside the gene matches. This CDR3 is 17 amino acids long. Treatment: roughly 19 received Ad26.COV2.S at low or high dose, single or two shots; roughly five received placebo; per-sample allocation not given. Day 63 following the first vaccine or placebo injection was when the samples were taken. This adult donor, from Boston, was 18-55 years old. This clone occurred once. The antigen is not known.

Material: peripheral blood, obtained in a trial of Ad26.COV2.S vaccine versus placebo. The receptor's source is a person aged 18-60 years who received the Ad26.COV2.S COVID-19 vaccine or a placebo. The rearrangement joins TRBV11-2 to TRBJ2-7, with 7 bases that match TRBD2. The CDR3, as DNA: TGTGCCAGCAGCTTAGTCCCTAGCGGAGCCTTAGAGGAAGAGCAGTACTTC. Its protein product is CASSLVPSGALEEEQYF. The complete variable domain, with remaining parts taken from reference TRBV11-2 and TRBJ2-7, reads EAGVAQSPRYKIIEKRQSVAFWCNPISGHATLYWYQQILGQGPKLLIQFQNNGVVDDSQLPKDRFSAERLKGVDSTLKIQPAKLEDSAVYLCASSLVPSGALEEEQYFGPGTRLTVT.